The rows below give T cell receptor beta chains drawn from one sample of a study of Tregs in tolerant kidney transplant recipients. Using immunoSEQ multiplex PCR, the repertoire was profiled, and TCRdb retains in-frame clones only, with some absent. The sample lists some 240,000 clones, 84% seen once, with around 0.6% in the top ten. The sample comprised CD4+ T cells from blood. These receptor sequences come from a human donor in good health. Both conserved end residues are part of each CDR3. The D gene is left open where the match is weak. Not all rows give a size; the values are once, few, many and, for expanded clones, a class.

- - TRBJ2-6 TRBV5-1 16 CASSLGSSSGANVLTF TGCGCCAGCAGCTTAGGTAGTAGCTCTGGGGCCAACGTCCTGACTTTC
TRBD1 - TRBJ2-7 TRBV19 12 CASSRQGYEQYF TGTGCCAGTAGCCGACAGGGGTACGAGCAGTACTTC
- - TRBJ1-1 TRBV6-5 14 CASSYNPSYTEAFF TGTGCCAGCAGTTACAATCCATCTTACACTGAAGCTTTCTTT
- - TRBJ1-4 TRBV7-9 14 CASSYRPFNEKLFF TGTGCCAGCAGCTACAGGCCGTTTAATGAAAAACTGTTTTTT
TRBD1 - TRBJ2-1 TRBV11-2 17 CASTDPGGRGPYNEQFF TGTGCCAGCACCGACCCGGGTGGCAGGGGGCCCTACAATGAGCAGTTCTTC
TRBD1 once TRBJ1-3 TRBV5-1 17 CASSPLGQGYSGNTIYF TGCGCCAGCAGCCCCCTAGGACAGGGGTATTCTGGAAACACCATATATTTT
- - TRBJ1-5 TRBV6-5 15 CAIRAQGGGNQPQHF TGTGCCATCAGGGCACAGGGCGGTGGCAATCAGCCCCAGCATTTT
- - TRBJ1-1 TRBV6-5 13 CASSYSRNTEAFF TGTGCCAGCAGTTACTCGAGGAACACTGAAGCTTTCTTT
- once TRBJ1-4 TRBV30 14 CAWSVLRSNEKLFF TGTGCCTGGAGTGTACTTCGTTCTAATGAAAAACTGTTTTTT
- - TRBJ1-5 TRBV15 16 CATSRGHMESNQPQHF TGTGCCACCAGCAGGGGACACATGGAAAGCAATCAGCCCCAGCATTTT
- - TRBJ1-2 TRBV18 15 CASSPPFQGGYGYTF TGTGCCAGCTCACCACCGTTCCAGGGAGGGTATGGCTACACCTTC
TRBD1 - TRBJ2-5 TRBV11-2 13 CASSLVAQGEQYF TGTGCCAGCAGCTTAGTGGCACAGGGGGAGCAGTACTTC
- - TRBJ1-3 TRBV18 14 CASSLLGSGNTIYF TGTGCCAGCTCACTCCTGGGCTCTGGAAACACCATATATTTT
- - TRBJ2-5 TRBV21-1 16 CASSKERTDYQETQYF TGTGCCAGCAGCAAAGAAAGGACGGATTACCAAGAGACCCAGTACTTC
- - TRBJ2-6 TRBV29-1 14 CSVRPQAGANVLTF TGCAGCGTTCGTCCCCAGGCTGGGGCCAACGTCCTGACTTTC
- - TRBJ2-3 TRBV9 13 CASSAEPKVTQYF TGTGCCAGCAGCGCCGAACCGAAGGTTACGCAGTATTTT
- once TRBJ1-4 TRBV10-3 15 CAIGGGPTTNEKLFF TGTGCCATCGGGGGGGGGCCCACAACTAATGAAAAACTGTTTTTT
TRBD2 few TRBJ2-2 TRBV2 15 CASRGLAGRGGELFF TGTGCCAGCAGGGGACTAGCGGGGCGGGGCGGGGAGCTGTTTTTT
TRBD2 - TRBJ2-7 TRBV19 14 CASSKRTSIYEQYF TGTGCCAGTAGTAAACGGACTAGCATCTACGAGCAGTACTTC
TRBD1 once TRBJ1-2 TRBV2 14 CASSDRGSNYGYTF TGTGCCAGCAGTGACAGGGGGTCTAACTATGGCTACACCTTC
- few TRBJ2-7 TRBV25-1 14 CASSPGALIYEQYF TGTGCCAGCAGCCCAGGGGCATTGATCTACGAGCAGTACTTC